The next 4 T cell receptor beta chains were all read from a single sample in a study of response to subunit inactivated influenza vaccine (dated by TCRdb to 2016 to 2018). Library prep was done by RT-PCR. The data were produced on an Illumina HiSeq 2500. TCRdb passed the public sequencing reads through fastp at Q25 and MiXCR, retaining productive beta sequences. Each record represents a unique CDR3 protein, reported with the most common genes and DNA among its rows. The sample records about 190,000 distinct CDR3 sequences, 14% of which are singletons. Roughly 26% of the sample rests with the top ten. The input for sequencing was CD8+ T cells sorted from PBMCs, taken more than 4 days after vaccination. These TCRs come from a man aged 45 to 65 who received an inactivated influenza vaccine. Donor details come from another sample of the same person, matched by shared clones.

This clonotype appeared a few times. Mismatch with germline at one junction end may stem from a read error. This chain links TRBV12-3 or TRBV12-4 with TRBJ2-4; D is uncertain. The CDR3 is 15 residues long. The CDR3, as DNA: TGTGCCAGCAGTTTCGGGCTAATAGCCAAAAACATCCAGTACTTC. Translating gives CASSFGLIAKNIQYF.

This clonotype has a count of ten or more. The chain recombines TRBV6-2 or TRBV6-3 with TRBJ2-2, with D perhaps TRBD1 (5 bases). This CDR3 contains 15 residues. Germline CDR1 reads MNHEY; CDR2 reads SVGEGT. V gave up 1 base and J gave up 3 bases, with 9 bases separating them. For the CDR3, the DNA is TGTGCCAGCAGTTACTGGTTCAGGGACACCGGGGAGCTGTTTTTT. This gives the protein CASSYWFRDTGELFF.

The genes are TRBV4-2 and TRBJ2-7, with a tentative D call TRBD2 (7 bases). Deletions cut 0 bases from V and 3 bases from J, with 15 bases between. Germline V CDR1 and CDR2: LGHNA, YNFKEQ. The CDR3 is made up of 16 amino acids. The CDR3 is CASSQESGTPLYEQYF. As DNA, the CDR3 is TGTGCCAGCAGCCAAGAAAGCGGGACACCCCTCTACGAGCAGTACTTC.

The chain carries TRBV11-2 and TRBJ1-2; no clear D. From germline, CDR1 is SGHAT and CDR2 FQNNGV. V lost 3 bases, J lost 4 bases, and 9 bases lay in between. CDR3 length: 13 residues. DNA of the CDR3: TGTGCCAGCAGCTTTGGGAATTCCTATGGCTACACCTTC. Translation: CASSFGNSYGYTF.